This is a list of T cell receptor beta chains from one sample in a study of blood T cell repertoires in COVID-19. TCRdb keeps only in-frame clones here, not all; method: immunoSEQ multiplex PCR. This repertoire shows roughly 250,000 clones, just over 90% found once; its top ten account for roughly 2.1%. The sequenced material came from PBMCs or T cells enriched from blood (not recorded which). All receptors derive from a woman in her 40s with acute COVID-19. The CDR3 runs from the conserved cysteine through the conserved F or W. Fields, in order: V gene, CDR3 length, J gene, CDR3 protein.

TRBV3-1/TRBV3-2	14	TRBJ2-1	CASSPRLALNEQFF
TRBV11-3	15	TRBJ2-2	CASSLGTGVTGELFF
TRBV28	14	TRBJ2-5	CASSIGTMIETQYF
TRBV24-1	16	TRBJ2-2	CATSDQPGLAGGELFF
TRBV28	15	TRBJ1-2	CASSLGQSFNYGYTF
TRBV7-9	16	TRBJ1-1	CASAKTAAGADTEAFF
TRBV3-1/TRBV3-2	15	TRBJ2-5	CASSQDRGRQETQYF
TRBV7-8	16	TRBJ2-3	CASSATLGWSGDTQYF
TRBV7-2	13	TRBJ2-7	CASSLEAIYEQYF
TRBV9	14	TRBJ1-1	CASSVGGEDTEAFF
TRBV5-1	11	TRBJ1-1	CASRAGAEAFF
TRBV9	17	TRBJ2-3	CASSATSGTGATDTQYF
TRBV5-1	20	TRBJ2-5	CASSLGGTSGSRRYQETQYF
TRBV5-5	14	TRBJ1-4	CASSNDRGREKLFF
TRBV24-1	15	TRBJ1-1	CATSRRRGENTEAFF
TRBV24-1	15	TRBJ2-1	CATSDTSGSYNEQFF
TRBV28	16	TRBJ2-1	CASSRGGLDGWNEQFF
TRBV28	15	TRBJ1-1	CASSLGGGANTEAFF
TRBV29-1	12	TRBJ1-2	CSVEGQGDGYTF
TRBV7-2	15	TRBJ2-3	CASSPGQGYTDTQYF
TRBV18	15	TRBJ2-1	CASSLLAGGGNEQFF
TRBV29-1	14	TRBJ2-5	CSVGSGGLQETQYF
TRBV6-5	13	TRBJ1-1	CASRTTVNTEAFF
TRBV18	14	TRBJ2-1	CASSPSQGGPEQFF
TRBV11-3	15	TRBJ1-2	CASSPGQGLNYGYTF
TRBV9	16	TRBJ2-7	CASSKLGSSGASEQYF
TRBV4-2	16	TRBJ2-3	CASSQASGSSPDTQYF
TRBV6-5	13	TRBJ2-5	CASRPSGKETQYF
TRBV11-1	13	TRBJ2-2	CASSYSVTGELFF
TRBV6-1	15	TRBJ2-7	CASSEELAGSYEQYF
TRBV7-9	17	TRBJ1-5	CASSSSTGSPVNQPQHF
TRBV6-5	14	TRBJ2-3	CATALAGDTDTQYF
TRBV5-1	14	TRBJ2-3	CASSIAGSTDTQYF
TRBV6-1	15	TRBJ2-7	CASSELGGSSYEQYF
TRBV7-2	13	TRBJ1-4	CASSRQGGEKLFF
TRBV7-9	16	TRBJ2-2	CASSSREAPNTGELFF
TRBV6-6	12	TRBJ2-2	CASHKHTGELFF
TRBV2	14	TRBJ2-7	CASSGQGASYEQYF
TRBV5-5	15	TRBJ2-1	CASSLRRGSYNEQFF
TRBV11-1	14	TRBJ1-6	CASSRDSYNSPLHF
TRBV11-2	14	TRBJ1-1	CASSQLSRSTEAFF
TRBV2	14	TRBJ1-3	CASSVGQSGNTIYF